This T cell receptor beta chain was sequenced for a study of blood T cell repertoires in COVID-19. On the study more broadly: Researchers got acute and convalescent COVID-19 samples from the United States, Italy and Spain. Sample material is recorded as cDNA or gDNA derived from T cells, B-cell-depleted T cells, or PBMCs.

The CDR3 is 15 residues long. CDR1 MGHRA and CDR2 YSYEKL come from the germline V gene. V lost 2 bases to trimming and J lost 4 bases; unmatched junction nucleotides: 7. Study processing details: Scientists estimated how many nucleated cells there were by amplifying reference gene primers. Assay used: immunoSEQ multiplex PCR; TCRdb lists only in-frame clones, some missing. Clone size and the V and J calls come from that table; the DNA yielded D and trimming. The table lists some 67,000 clones, 87% of them singletons. This TCR came from a woman over 75 with acute or convalescent COVID-19. The chain carries TRBV4-1 and TRBJ2-7; 8 bases are a match to TRBD2. Source material: peripheral blood. CDR3 bases: TGCGCCAGCAGCCAATACCAGCGGGGGCGGTACGAGCAGTACTTC. This codes for CASSQYQRGRYEQYF.